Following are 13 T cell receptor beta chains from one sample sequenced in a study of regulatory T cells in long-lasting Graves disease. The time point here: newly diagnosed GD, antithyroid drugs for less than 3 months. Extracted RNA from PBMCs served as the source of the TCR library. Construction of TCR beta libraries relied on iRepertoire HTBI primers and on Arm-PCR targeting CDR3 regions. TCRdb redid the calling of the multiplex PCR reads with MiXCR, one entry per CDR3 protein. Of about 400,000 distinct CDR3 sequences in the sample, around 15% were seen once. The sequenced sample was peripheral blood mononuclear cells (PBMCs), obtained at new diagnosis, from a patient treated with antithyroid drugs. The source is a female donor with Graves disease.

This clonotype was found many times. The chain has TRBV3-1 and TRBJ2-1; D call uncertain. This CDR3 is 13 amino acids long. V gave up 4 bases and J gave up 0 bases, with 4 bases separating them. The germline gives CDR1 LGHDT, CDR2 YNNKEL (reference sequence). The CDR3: CASSLDSYNEQFF. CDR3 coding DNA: TGTGCCAGCAGCCTGGACTCCTACAATGAGCAGTTCTTC.

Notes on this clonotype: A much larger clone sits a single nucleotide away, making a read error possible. CDR3 DNA: TGTGCCAGTCGCCAGGGGGACATGGGAAACGGCTACACCTTC. Protein: CASRQGDMGNGYTF. This chain joins TRBV6-2 or TRBV6-3 and TRBJ1-2; 7 nucleotides agree with TRBD1. The CDR3 spans 14 residues. The germline V gene encodes CDR1 MNHEY and CDR2 SVGEGT. J gave up 8 bases and V 9 bases, and 15 bases lay outside the gene matches.

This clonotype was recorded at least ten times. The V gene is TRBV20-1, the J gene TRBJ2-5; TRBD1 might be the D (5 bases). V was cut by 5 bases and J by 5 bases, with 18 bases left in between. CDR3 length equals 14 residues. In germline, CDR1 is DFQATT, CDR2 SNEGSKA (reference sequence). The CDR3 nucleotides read TGCAGTGCTTCCTGGACATGGGGATGGGAGACCCAGTACTTC. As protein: CSASWTWGWETQYF.

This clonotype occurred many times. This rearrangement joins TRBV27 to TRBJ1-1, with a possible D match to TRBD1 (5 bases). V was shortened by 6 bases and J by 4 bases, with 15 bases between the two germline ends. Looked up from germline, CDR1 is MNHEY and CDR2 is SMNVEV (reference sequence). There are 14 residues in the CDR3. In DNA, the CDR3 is TGTGCCAGCAGCTTCCGTGGGGGGAGCACTGAAGCTTTCTTT. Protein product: CASSFRGGSTEAFF.

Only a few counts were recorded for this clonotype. The CDR3 DNA sequence: TGTGCCAGCACCAGTTTCTCCTACGAGCAGTACTTC. It yields the protein CASTSFSYEQYF. The chain employs TRBV2 and TRBJ2-7; D call uncertain. The CDR3 is 12 amino acids. Germline lookup yields CDR1 SNHLY and CDR2 FYNNEI. V shed 7 bases and J shed 0 bases, with 7 bases lying between them.

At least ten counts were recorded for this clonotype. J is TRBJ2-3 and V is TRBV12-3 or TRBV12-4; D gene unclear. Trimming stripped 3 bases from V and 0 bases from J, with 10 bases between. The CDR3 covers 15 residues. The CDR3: CASSFFLSSTDTQYF. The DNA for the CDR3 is TGTGCCAGCAGTTTTTTTCTATCTAGCACAGATACGCAGTATTTT.

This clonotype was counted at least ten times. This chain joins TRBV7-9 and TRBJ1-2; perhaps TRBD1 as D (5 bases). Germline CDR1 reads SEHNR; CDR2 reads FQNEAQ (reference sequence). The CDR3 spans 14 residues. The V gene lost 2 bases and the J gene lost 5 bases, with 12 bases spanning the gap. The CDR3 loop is CASSLLGREYGYTF. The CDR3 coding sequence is TGTGCCAGCAGCTTACTGGGGCGAGAGTATGGCTACACCTTC.

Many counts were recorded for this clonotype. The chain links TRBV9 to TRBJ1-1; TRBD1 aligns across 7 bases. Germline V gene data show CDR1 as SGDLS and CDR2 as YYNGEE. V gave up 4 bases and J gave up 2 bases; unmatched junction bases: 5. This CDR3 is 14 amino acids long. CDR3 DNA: TGTGCCAGCAGCTCCCGGGACAGCAACACTGAAGCTTTCTTT. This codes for CASSSRDSNTEAFF. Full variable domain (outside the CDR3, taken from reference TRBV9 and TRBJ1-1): DSGVTQTPKHLITATGQRVTLRCSPRSGDLSVYWYQQSLDQGLQFLIQYYNGEERAKGNILERFSAQQFPDLHSELNLSSLELGDSALYFCASSSRDSNTEAFFGQGTRLTVV.

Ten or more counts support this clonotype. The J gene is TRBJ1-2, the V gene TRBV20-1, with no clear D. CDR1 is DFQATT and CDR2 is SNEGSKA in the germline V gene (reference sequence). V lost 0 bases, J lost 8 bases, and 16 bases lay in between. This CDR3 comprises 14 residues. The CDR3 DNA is TGCAGTGCTAGAGATAAAAAGGGCGCCGGCGGCTACACCTTC. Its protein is CSARDKKGAGGYTF.

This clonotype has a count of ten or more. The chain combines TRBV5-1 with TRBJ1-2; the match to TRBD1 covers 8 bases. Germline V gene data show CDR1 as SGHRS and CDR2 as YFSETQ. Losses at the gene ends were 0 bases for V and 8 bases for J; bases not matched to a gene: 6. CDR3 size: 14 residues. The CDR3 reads CASSLGQGPDGYTF. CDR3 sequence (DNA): TGCGCCAGCAGCTTGGGACAGGGGCCGGACGGCTACACCTTC.

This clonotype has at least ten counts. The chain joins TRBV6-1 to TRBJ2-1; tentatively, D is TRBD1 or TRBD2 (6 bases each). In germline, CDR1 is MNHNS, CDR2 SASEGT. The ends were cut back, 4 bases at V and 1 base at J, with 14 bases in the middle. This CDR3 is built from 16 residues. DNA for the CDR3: TGTGCCAGCAGTGCCCTTAGGGGGGATTCCTACAATGAGCAGTTCTTC. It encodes CASSALRGDSYNEQFF.

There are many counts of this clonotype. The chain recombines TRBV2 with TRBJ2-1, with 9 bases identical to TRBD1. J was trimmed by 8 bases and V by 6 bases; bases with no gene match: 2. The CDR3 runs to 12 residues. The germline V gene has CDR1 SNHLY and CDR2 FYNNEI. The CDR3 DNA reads TGTGCCAGCAGCGGGGACAGGGATGAGCAGTTCTTC. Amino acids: CASSGDRDEQFF.

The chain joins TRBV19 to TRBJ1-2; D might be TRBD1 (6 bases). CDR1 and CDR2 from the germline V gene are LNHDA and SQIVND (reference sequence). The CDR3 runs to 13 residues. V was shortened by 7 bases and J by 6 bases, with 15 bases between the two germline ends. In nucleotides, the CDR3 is TGTGCCAGTACGCCTCCGGGGGGCCATGGCTACACCTTC. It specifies CASTPPGGHGYTF.